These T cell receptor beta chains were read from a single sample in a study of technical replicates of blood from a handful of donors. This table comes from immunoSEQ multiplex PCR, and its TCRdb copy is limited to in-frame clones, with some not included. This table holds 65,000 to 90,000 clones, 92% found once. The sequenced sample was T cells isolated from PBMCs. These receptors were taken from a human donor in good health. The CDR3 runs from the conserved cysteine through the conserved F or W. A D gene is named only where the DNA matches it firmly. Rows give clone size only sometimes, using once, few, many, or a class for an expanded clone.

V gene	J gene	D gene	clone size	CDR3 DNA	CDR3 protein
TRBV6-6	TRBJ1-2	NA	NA	TGTGCCAGCAGTTATATGTCGGGTGGCTACACCTTC	CASSYMSGGYTF
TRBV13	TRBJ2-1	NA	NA	TGTGCCAGCAGCTTAGCGGGAGACTACAATGAGCAGTTCTTC	CASSLAGDYNEQFF
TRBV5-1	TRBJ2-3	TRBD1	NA	TGCGCCAGCAGCTTGGAAGGGGGCCCAGATACGCAGTATTTT	CASSLEGGPDTQYF
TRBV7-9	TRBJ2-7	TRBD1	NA	TGTGCCAGCAGCTACCCCCGGGACAGCTCCTACGAGCAGTACTTC	CASSYPRDSSYEQYF
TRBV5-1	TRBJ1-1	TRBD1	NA	TGCGCCAGCAGCTTGGGACAGGGGATGAACACTGAAGCTTTCTTT	CASSLGQGMNTEAFF
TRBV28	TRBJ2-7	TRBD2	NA	TGTGCCAGCAGTCCATTACTAGCGGGAGGGCCGGGGGAAAAATTC	CASSPLLAGGPGEKF
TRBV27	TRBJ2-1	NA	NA	TGTGCCAGCAGCAGCGAAGTGGGCAATGAGCAGTTCTTC	CASSSEVGNEQFF
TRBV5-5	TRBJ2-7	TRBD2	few	TGTGCCAGCAGCTCGGGGTTACTAGGCGGGAGTCGGTACGAGCAGTACTTC	CASSSGLLGGSRYEQYF
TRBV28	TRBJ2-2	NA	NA	TGTGCCAGCAGACGGCCCGGGGGAACCGGGGAGCTGTTTTTT	CASRRPGGTGELFF
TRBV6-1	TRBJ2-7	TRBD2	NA	TGTGCCAGCGGGCGGACTAGCGGGGTGTACGAGCAGTACTTC	CASGRTSGVYEQYF
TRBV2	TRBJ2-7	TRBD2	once	TGTGCCAGCGAGGGTAGCGGGCGTTCCCACGAGCAGTACTTC	CASEGSGRSHEQYF
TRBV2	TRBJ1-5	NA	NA	TGTGCCAGCACAGAGGGGGGCAATCAGCCCCAGCATTTT	CASTEGGNQPQHF
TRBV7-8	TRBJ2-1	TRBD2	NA	TGTGCCAGCAGCTTCTTGACTAGCGGGGGAACCCTCGATGAGCAGTTCTTC	CASSFLTSGGTLDEQFF
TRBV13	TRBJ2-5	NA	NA	TGTGCCAGCAGCTTAGAAGCAAGAGAGACCCAGTACTTC	CASSLEARETQYF
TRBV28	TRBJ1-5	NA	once	TGTGCCAGCAGACAGAACCCCCGGGACATTTATAGCAATCAGCCCCAGCATTTT	CASRQNPRDIYSNQPQHF
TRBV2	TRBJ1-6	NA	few	TGTGCCAGCAGTGAAGGGACAGCAAATTCACCCCTCCACTTT	CASSEGTANSPLHF
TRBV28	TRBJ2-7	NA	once	TGTGCCAGCAGTCACCCGGACCCGGGGTTCTACTACGAGCAGTACTTC	CASSHPDPGFYYEQYF
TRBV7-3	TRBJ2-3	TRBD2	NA	TGTGCCAGCAGCTTAGGAGGGCTCGGGGGGAATACGCAGTATTTT	CASSLGGLGGNTQYF
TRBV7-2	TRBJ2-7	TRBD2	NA	TGTGCCAGCAGCTTTGGGGGAGGACTAGCGCCCTACGAGCAGTACTTC	CASSFGGGLAPYEQYF
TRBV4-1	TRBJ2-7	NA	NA	TGCGCCAGCAGCCAAGTTCTAGCCGCCTACGAGCAGTACTTC	CASSQVLAAYEQYF
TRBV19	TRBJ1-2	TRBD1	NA	TGTGCCAGTAGTATAGGATCCTTTTCCGGGACAGGGCTCTTTGGCTACACCTTC	CASSIGSFSGTGLFGYTF
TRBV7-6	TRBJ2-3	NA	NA	TGTGCCAGCAGCTTACGTGGGGGGGGGCCCACAGATACGCAGTATTTT	CASSLRGGGPTDTQYF
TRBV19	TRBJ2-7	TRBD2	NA	TGTGCCAGTAGTATCTACAGGCTAGCGGGTAACGAGCAGTACTTC	CASSIYRLAGNEQYF
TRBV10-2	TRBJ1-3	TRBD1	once	TGCGCCAGCAGGACAGGGCACAACACCATATATTTT	CASRTGHNTIYF